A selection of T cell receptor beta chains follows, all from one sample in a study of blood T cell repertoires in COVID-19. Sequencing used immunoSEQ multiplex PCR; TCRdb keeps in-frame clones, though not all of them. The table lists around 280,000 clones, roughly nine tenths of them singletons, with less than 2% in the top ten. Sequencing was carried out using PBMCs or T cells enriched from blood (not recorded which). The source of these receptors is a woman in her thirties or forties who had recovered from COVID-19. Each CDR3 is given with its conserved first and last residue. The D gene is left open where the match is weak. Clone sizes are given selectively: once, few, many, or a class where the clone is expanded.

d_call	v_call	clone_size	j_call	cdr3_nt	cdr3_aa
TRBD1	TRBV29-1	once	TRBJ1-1	TGCAGCGTCGACAGGGACGGCACTGAAGCTTTCTTT	CSVDRDGTEAFF
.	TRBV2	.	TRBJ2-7	TGTGCCAGCAGTGGGGGGCGCGGCGAGCAGTACTTC	CASSGGRGEQYF
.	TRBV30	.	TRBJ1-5	TGTGCCTGGAGTATTCAAGCTCAGCCCCAGCATTTT	CAWSIQAQPQHF
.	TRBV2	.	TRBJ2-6	TGTGCCAGCAGTGCCACAGACTCTGGGGCCAACGTCCTGACTTTC	CASSATDSGANVLTF
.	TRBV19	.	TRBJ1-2	TGTGCCACCATGGGCTACTTCGGCTACACCTTC	CATMGYFGYTF
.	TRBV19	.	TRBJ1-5	TGTGCCAGTAGCCCCAGGGCTCAGCCCCAGCATTTT	CASSPRAQPQHF
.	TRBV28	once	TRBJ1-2	TGTGCCAGCAGTTTCGGGGGTACCTATGGCTACACCTTC	CASSFGGTYGYTF
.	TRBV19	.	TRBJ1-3	TGTGCCAGTAGTATTAATTTCGTACAGAACTCTGGAAACACCATATATTTT	CASSINFVQNSGNTIYF
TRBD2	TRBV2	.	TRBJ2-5	TGTGCCAGCAGACTAGCGGAGGAAGAGACCCAGTACTTC	CASRLAEEETQYF
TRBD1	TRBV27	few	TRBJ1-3	TGTGCCAGCAGGAGGGGGACAGGCGGGACCTCTGGAAACACCATATATTTT	CASRRGTGGTSGNTIYF
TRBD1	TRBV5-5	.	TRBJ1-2	TGTGCCAGCAGCTTGGCGGGACAGAGTAACCATGGCTACACCTTC	CASSLAGQSNHGYTF
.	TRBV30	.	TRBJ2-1	TGTGCCTGGAGTGTATTGTTAGGGGGTCAGTTCTTC	CAWSVLLGGQFF
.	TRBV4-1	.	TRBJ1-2	TGCGCCAGCAGCCAAGGAACGCGAGGCTACACCTTC	CASSQGTRGYTF
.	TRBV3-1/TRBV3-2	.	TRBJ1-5	TGTGCCAGCAGCCAAGGCAGGGTGGGTCAGCCCCAGCATTTT	CASSQGRVGQPQHF
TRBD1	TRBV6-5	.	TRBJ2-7	TGTGCCAGCAGTTCCCCTGGACAGGGATGGAGGTACGAGCAGTACTTC	CASSSPGQGWRYEQYF
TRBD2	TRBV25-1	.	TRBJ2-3	TGTGCCAGCAGTAACCGACTAGCGGGGGGCACAGATACGCAGTATTTT	CASSNRLAGGTDTQYF
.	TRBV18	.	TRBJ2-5	TGTGCCAGCTCACCCCGTTCCGGAGAGACCCAGTACTTC	CASSPRSGETQYF
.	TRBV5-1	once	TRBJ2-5	TGCGCCAGCAGCTTACTAAGCAGATCGCAAGAGACCCAGTACTTC	CASSLLSRSQETQYF
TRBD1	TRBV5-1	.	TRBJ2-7	TGCGCCAGCAGCCAGGACAGGGGCTACGAGCAGTACTTC	CASSQDRGYEQYF
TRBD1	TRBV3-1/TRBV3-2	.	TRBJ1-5	TGTGCCAGCAGCCAAAGGGACAGGGGGTCCAATCAGCCCCAGCATTTT	CASSQRDRGSNQPQHF
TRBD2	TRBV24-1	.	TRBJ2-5	TGTGCCTTCGAGCAGGGAGGGATAATTGAAGAGACCCAGTACTTC	CAFEQGGIIEETQYF
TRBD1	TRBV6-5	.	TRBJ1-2	TGTGCCAGCAGTTACAACGCAGGGGGTGGCTACACCTTC	CASSYNAGGGYTF
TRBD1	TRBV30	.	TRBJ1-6	TGTGCCTGGAGTCGGACAGGGGATTCACCCCTCCACTTT	CAWSRTGDSPLHF
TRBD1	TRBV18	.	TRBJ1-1	TGTGCCAGCTCACTACAGGGGGTGGACACTGAAGCTTTCTTT	CASSLQGVDTEAFF
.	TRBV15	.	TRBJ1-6	TGTGCCACCAGCAGAGTCGTTCAGGGCGGTAATTCACCCCTCCACTTT	CATSRVVQGGNSPLHF
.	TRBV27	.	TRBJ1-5	TGTGCCAGCTCACTCCATAGCGAGGACAATCAGCCCCAGCATTTT	CASSLHSEDNQPQHF
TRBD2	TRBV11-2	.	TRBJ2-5	TGTGCCAGCAGCCAAGCGGGAGGGCACCGCCAAGAGACCCAGTACTTC	CASSQAGGHRQETQYF
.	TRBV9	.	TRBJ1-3	TGTGCCAGCAGCGTAGCTTCGCAGGGGAGCTCTGGAAACACCATATATTTT	CASSVASQGSSGNTIYF
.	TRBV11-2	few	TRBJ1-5	TGTGCCAGCAGCTTAGAGGGAGGGATCACGCAGCCCCAGCATTTT	CASSLEGGITQPQHF
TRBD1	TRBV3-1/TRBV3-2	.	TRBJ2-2	TGTGCCAGCAGCCACCGGAGACAGGGGGCGCGGAACACCGGGGAGCTGTTTTTT	CASSHRRQGARNTGELFF
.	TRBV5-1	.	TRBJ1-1	TGCGCCAGCAGCTTGGAACACCCGAACACTGAAGCTTTCTTT	CASSLEHPNTEAFF
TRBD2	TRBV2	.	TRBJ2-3	TGTGCCAGCAGTGGGGGACTAGCAGACTACGATACGCAGTATTTT	CASSGGLADYDTQYF
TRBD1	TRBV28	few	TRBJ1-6	TGTGCCAGCACTGACCTATCGGGACAGTCCTATAATTCACCCCTCCACTTT	CASTDLSGQSYNSPLHF
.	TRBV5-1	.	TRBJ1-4	TGCGCCAGCCGACAGGATGTCAATGAAAAACTGTTTTTT	CASRQDVNEKLFF
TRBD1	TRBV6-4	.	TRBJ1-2	TGTGCCAGCAGTGACACCCGACAGGGAGCTAACTATGGCTACACCTTC	CASSDTRQGANYGYTF
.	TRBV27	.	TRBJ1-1	TGTGCCAGCAGTTTATCTCAACAGGCCGGAAACACTGAAGCTTTCTTT	CASSLSQQAGNTEAFF
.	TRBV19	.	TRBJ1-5	TGTGCCAGTAGTATACGAGGCCGAGCTTATAGCAATCAGCCCCAGCATTTT	CASSIRGRAYSNQPQHF
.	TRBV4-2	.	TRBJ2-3	TGTGCCAGCAGCCAAGAGGCTTACATGGCTAGCACAGATACGCAGTATTTT	CASSQEAYMASTDTQYF
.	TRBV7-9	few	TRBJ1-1	TGTGCCAGCAGCTTAACAGGGAACACTGAAGCTTTCTTT	CASSLTGNTEAFF